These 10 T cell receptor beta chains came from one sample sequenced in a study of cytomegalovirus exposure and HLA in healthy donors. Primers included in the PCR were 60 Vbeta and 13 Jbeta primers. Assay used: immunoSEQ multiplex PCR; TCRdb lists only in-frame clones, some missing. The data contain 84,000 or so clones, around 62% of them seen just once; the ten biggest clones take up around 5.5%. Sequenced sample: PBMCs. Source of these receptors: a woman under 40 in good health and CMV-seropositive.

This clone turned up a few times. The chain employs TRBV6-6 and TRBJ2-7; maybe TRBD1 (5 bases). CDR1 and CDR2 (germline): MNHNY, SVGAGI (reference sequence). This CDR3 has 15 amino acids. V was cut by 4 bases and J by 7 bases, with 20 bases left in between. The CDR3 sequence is CASSLDRRVQGEQYF. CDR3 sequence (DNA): TGTGCCAGCAGTTTAGACCGCAGGGTTCAGGGAGAGCAGTACTTC.

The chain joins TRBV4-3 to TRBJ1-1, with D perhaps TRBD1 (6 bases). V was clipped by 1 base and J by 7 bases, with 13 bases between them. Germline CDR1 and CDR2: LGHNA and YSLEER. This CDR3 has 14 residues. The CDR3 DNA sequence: TGCGCCAGCAGCCAAGGCAGGGGTTGGGGTGAAGCTTTCTTT. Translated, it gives CASSQGRGWGEAFF.

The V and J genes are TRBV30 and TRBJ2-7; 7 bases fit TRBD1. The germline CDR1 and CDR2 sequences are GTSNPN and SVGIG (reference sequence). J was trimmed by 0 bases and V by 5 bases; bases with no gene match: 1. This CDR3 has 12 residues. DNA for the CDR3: TGTGCCTGGCGGGACAGCTCCTACGAGCAGTACTTC. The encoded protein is CAWRDSSYEQYF.

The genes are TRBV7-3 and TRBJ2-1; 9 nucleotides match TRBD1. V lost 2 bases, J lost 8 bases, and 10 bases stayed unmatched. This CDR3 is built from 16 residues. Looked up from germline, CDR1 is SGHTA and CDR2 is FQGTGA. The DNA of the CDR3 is TGTGCCAGCAGCTTATTCACCGGGACAGGGAATCATGAGCAGTTCTTC. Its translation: CASSLFTGTGNHEQFF.

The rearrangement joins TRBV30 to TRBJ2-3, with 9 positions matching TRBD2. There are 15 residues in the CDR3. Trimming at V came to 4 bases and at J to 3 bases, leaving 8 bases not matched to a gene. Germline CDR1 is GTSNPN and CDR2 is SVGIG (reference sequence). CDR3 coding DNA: TGTGCCTGGACTCCCGGGACTAGCTCGACAGATACGCAGTATTTT. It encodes CAWTPGTSSTDTQYF.

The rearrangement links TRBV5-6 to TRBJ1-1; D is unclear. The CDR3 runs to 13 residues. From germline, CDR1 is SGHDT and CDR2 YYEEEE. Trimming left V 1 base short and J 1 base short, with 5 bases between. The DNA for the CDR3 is TGTGCCAGCAGCTTGTTGAGGAACACTGAAGCTTTCTTT. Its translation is CASSLLRNTEAFF.

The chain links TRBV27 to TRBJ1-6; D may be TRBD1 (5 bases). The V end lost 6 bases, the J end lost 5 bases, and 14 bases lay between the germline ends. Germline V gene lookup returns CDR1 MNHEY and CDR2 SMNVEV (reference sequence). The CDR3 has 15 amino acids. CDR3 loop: CASRRTRAHNSPLHF. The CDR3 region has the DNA TGTGCCAGCAGGAGAACCAGGGCCCATAATTCACCCCTCCACTTT.

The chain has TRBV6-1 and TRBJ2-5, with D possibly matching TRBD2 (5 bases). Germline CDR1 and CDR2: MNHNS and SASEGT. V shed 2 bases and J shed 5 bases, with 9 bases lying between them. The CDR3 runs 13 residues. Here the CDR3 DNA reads TGTGCCAGCAGTGAATCGGCGGGTGAGACCCAGTACTTC. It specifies CASSESAGETQYF.

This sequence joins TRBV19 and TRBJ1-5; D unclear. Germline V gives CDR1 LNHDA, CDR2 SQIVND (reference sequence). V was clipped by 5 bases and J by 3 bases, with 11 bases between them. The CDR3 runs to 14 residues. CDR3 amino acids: CASSLRHVNQPQHF. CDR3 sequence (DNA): TGTGCCAGTAGTCTCAGACACGTCAATCAGCCCCAGCATTTT.

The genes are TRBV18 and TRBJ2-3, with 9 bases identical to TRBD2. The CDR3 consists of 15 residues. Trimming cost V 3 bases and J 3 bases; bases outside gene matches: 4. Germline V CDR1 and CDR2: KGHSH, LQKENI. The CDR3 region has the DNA TGTGCCAGCTCACCCCTAGCGGGGCAAACAGATACGCAGTATTTT. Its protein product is CASSPLAGQTDTQYF.